A selection of T cell receptor beta chains follows, all from one sample in a study of cytomegalovirus exposure and HLA in healthy donors. Using immunoSEQ multiplex PCR, the repertoire was profiled, and TCRdb retains in-frame clones only, with some absent. The sample records approximately 190,000 clones, about 86% being singletons. The sequenced sample consisted of PBMCs. The receptor set was obtained from a young woman in good health and CMV-seropositive. Each CDR3 is given with its conserved first and last residue. A D gene is named only where the DNA matches it firmly. Size values are once, few and many counts, or a class for expanded clones, and some rows have none.

v_call: TRBV12-5
j_call: TRBJ2-3
clone_size: once
d_call: TRBD2
cdr3_nt: TGTGCTAGTGGAGGGGGGGGTAGCGGGGGCCGTAGCACAGATACGCAGTATTTT
cdr3_aa: CASGGGGSGGRSTDTQYF

v_call: TRBV4-1
j_call: TRBJ1-4
clone_size: .
d_call: .
cdr3_nt: TGCGCCAGCAGCCAAGATAGGGCCAGGGGAATAGATGAAAAACTGTTTTTT
cdr3_aa: CASSQDRARGIDEKLFF

v_call: TRBV19
j_call: TRBJ2-4
clone_size: .
d_call: TRBD2
cdr3_nt: TGTGCCAGTAGTCGGTCAGCGGGGGTTCAACTAGCCAAAAACATTCAGTACTTC
cdr3_aa: CASSRSAGVQLAKNIQYF

v_call: TRBV7-9
j_call: TRBJ2-2
clone_size: .
d_call: TRBD1
cdr3_nt: TGTTCCAGCAGCTTCTATCGGGACAGGGCCGGGGAGCTGTTTTTT
cdr3_aa: CSSSFYRDRAGELFF

v_call: TRBV5-6
j_call: TRBJ1-2
clone_size: .
d_call: .
cdr3_nt: TGTGCCAGCAGCCGAGGGTCTGGCTACACCTTC
cdr3_aa: CASSRGSGYTF

v_call: TRBV6-1
j_call: TRBJ2-2
clone_size: few
d_call: .
cdr3_nt: TGTGCCAGCAGTATGAGGGACACCGGGGAGCTGTTTTTT
cdr3_aa: CASSMRDTGELFF

v_call: TRBV6-5
j_call: TRBJ1-5
clone_size: .
d_call: .
cdr3_nt: TGTGCCAGCAGCCTGCGGGGTAGCAATCAGCCCCAGCATTTT
cdr3_aa: CASSLRGSNQPQHF

v_call: TRBV10-3
j_call: TRBJ1-2
clone_size: .
d_call: .
cdr3_nt: TGTGCCATCAGCCCCGACGGGCGACCAGGGGGCTACACCTTC
cdr3_aa: CAISPDGRPGGYTF

v_call: TRBV4-2
j_call: TRBJ1-6
clone_size: .
d_call: .
cdr3_nt: TGTGCCAGCAGCCAAGGAGGGATTGTGAATAATTCACCCCTCCACTTT
cdr3_aa: CASSQGGIVNNSPLHF

v_call: TRBV2
j_call: TRBJ2-5
clone_size: .
d_call: TRBD2
cdr3_nt: TGTGCCTCCCGGGGGGGGGAGAAGGAGACCCAGTACTTC
cdr3_aa: CASRGGEKETQYF

v_call: TRBV15
j_call: TRBJ1-4
clone_size: once
d_call: .
cdr3_nt: TGTGCCACCAGCAGAGAAAGGACCCCGGGGGGGGAAAAACTGTTTTTT
cdr3_aa: CATSRERTPGGEKLFF

v_call: TRBV7-2
j_call: TRBJ2-1
clone_size: .
d_call: .
cdr3_nt: TGTGCCAGCAGCCCCTTCACCGGGGAGCAGTTCTTC
cdr3_aa: CASSPFTGEQFF

v_call: TRBV28
j_call: TRBJ2-1
clone_size: once
d_call: .
cdr3_nt: TGTGCCAGCAGCTCACACAGGGAATTCTCCTACAATGAGCAGTTCTTC
cdr3_aa: CASSSHREFSYNEQFF

v_call: TRBV5-6
j_call: TRBJ2-3
clone_size: .
d_call: .
cdr3_nt: TGTGCCAGCAGCTTGAGGGGACTGAACACAGATACGCAGTATTTT
cdr3_aa: CASSLRGLNTDTQYF

v_call: TRBV6-5
j_call: TRBJ2-4
clone_size: .
d_call: TRBD2
cdr3_nt: TGTGCCAGCAGTTTTAGGGAGGGCAGTTCGAACAGTCAGTACTTC
cdr3_aa: CASSFREGSSNSQYF

v_call: TRBV11-3
j_call: TRBJ2-5
clone_size: .
d_call: TRBD1
cdr3_nt: TGTGCCAGCAGCTTAGGGGGACAGGGACGAGAGACCCAGTACTTC
cdr3_aa: CASSLGGQGRETQYF

v_call: TRBV6-1
j_call: TRBJ1-1
clone_size: once
d_call: .
cdr3_nt: TGTGCCACTGCACCCACAGGGACTGAAGCTTTCTTT
cdr3_aa: CATAPTGTEAFF

v_call: TRBV11-2
j_call: TRBJ2-7
clone_size: .
d_call: .
cdr3_nt: TGTGCCAGCAGCCCCCCAGGACGGGATCCCTACGAGCAGTACTTC
cdr3_aa: CASSPPGRDPYEQYF

v_call: TRBV13
j_call: TRBJ2-7
clone_size: .
d_call: .
cdr3_nt: TGTGCCAGCAGCCCCGGGGTCGGAGGCGAGCAGTACTTC
cdr3_aa: CASSPGVGGEQYF

v_call: TRBV5-1
j_call: TRBJ1-2
clone_size: .
d_call: .
cdr3_nt: TGCGCCAGCAGCTTGACGTCGAGGGACTATGGCTACACCTTC
cdr3_aa: CASSLTSRDYGYTF

v_call: TRBV5-1
j_call: TRBJ2-5
clone_size: .
d_call: TRBD2
cdr3_nt: TGCGCCAGCAGCTTGGCCTCCGGGACTAGCAAGGGTGGAGAGACCCAGTACTTC
cdr3_aa: CASSLASGTSKGGETQYF

v_call: TRBV29-1
j_call: TRBJ2-1
clone_size: .
d_call: .
cdr3_nt: TGCAGCGTTGAGGTCCAGGGTTGGGATGAGCAGTTCTTC
cdr3_aa: CSVEVQGWDEQFF

v_call: TRBV6-1
j_call: TRBJ1-5
clone_size: few
d_call: .
cdr3_nt: TGTGCCAGCATGGTGAGCGCTGATAGCAATCAGCCCCAGCATTTT
cdr3_aa: CASMVSADSNQPQHF

v_call: TRBV15
j_call: TRBJ2-5
clone_size: .
d_call: TRBD1
cdr3_nt: TGTGCCACCAGCAACAGGGGCCAAGAGACCCAGTACTTC
cdr3_aa: CATSNRGQETQYF

v_call: TRBV2
j_call: TRBJ2-1
clone_size: .
d_call: TRBD2
cdr3_nt: TGTGCCAGCGGTACGGGGGACTACTACAATGAGCAGTTCTTC
cdr3_aa: CASGTGDYYNEQFF

v_call: TRBV27
j_call: TRBJ2-7
clone_size: .
d_call: TRBD2
cdr3_nt: TGTGCCAGCAGTTGGGGTAGCGGGGATTACGAGCAGTACTTC
cdr3_aa: CASSWGSGDYEQYF

v_call: TRBV13
j_call: TRBJ2-4
clone_size: .
d_call: .
cdr3_nt: TGTGCCAGCGGCTCCCGAGCCAAAAACATTCAGTACTTC
cdr3_aa: CASGSRAKNIQYF

v_call: TRBV6-1
j_call: TRBJ1-1
clone_size: .
d_call: .
cdr3_nt: TGTGCCAGCAACGTACAGGGACGGGCTGAAGCTTTCTTT
cdr3_aa: CASNVQGRAEAFF

v_call: TRBV2
j_call: TRBJ2-7
clone_size: .
d_call: TRBD1
cdr3_nt: TGTGCCAGCAGTGGACAGGGCTACGAGCAGTACTTC
cdr3_aa: CASSGQGYEQYF

v_call: TRBV6-1
j_call: TRBJ2-2
clone_size: .
d_call: TRBD2
cdr3_nt: TGTGCCAGCAGTGCACTAGCGGGTGCTAACACCGGGGAGCTGTTTTTT
cdr3_aa: CASSALAGANTGELFF

v_call: TRBV27
j_call: TRBJ1-1
clone_size: .
d_call: TRBD1
cdr3_nt: TGTGCCAGCAGTTTAGGGACAGGGAGGGCCCAAGAAGCTTTCTTT
cdr3_aa: CASSLGTGRAQEAFF

v_call: TRBV19
j_call: TRBJ1-1
clone_size: .
d_call: TRBD1
cdr3_nt: TGTGCCAGTAGTTACGTCGACAGGGGGACTGAAGCTTTCTTT
cdr3_aa: CASSYVDRGTEAFF

v_call: TRBV5-1
j_call: TRBJ1-1
clone_size: few
d_call: .
cdr3_nt: TGCGCCAGCAGCCGGACCACAGGGTTGGGCACTGAAGCTTTCTTT
cdr3_aa: CASSRTTGLGTEAFF

v_call: TRBV11-2
j_call: TRBJ2-2
clone_size: once
d_call: .
cdr3_nt: TGTGCCAGCAGCTCTAACAGATTAAACACCGGGGAGCTGTTTTTT
cdr3_aa: CASSSNRLNTGELFF

v_call: TRBV5-4
j_call: TRBJ2-3
clone_size: .
d_call: .
cdr3_nt: TGTGCCAGCAGCCTCTTTGCCGGGGTAAACACAGATACGCAGTATTTT
cdr3_aa: CASSLFAGVNTDTQYF

v_call: TRBV7-8
j_call: TRBJ2-2
clone_size: .
d_call: TRBD2
cdr3_nt: TGTGCCAGCAGCTTATCCTATAGCGGGGGGAGCACCGGGGAGCTGTTTTTT
cdr3_aa: CASSLSYSGGSTGELFF

v_call: TRBV27
j_call: TRBJ2-1
clone_size: .
d_call: .
cdr3_nt: TGTGCCAGCAGTTTGTATGCGTTGGCCTACAATGAGCAGTTCTTC
cdr3_aa: CASSLYALAYNEQFF

v_call: TRBV7-2
j_call: TRBJ1-4
clone_size: .
d_call: .
cdr3_nt: TGTGCCAGCAGCGGGAGGGGACGGATCAATAATGAAAAACTGTTTTTT
cdr3_aa: CASSGRGRINNEKLFF

v_call: TRBV28
j_call: TRBJ2-5
clone_size: .
d_call: TRBD2
cdr3_nt: TGTGCCAGCAGTTTATATCCAGCGGGGGTGTTGGAGACCCAGTACTTC
cdr3_aa: CASSLYPAGVLETQYF

v_call: TRBV5-1
j_call: TRBJ2-2
clone_size: .
d_call: .
cdr3_nt: TGCGCCAGCAGACGGACCCAGGGTTCCGGGGAGCTGTTTTTT
cdr3_aa: CASRRTQGSGELFF

v_call: TRBV27
j_call: TRBJ2-1
clone_size: .
d_call: TRBD2
cdr3_nt: TGTGCCAGCAGTGGAGGACTAGCTCGGGTCAATGAGCAGTTCTTC
cdr3_aa: CASSGGLARVNEQFF

v_call: TRBV9
j_call: TRBJ2-1
clone_size: .
d_call: .
cdr3_nt: TGTGCCAGCAGCGTAGAGGGGGGGCGTATTAATGAGCAGTTCTTC
cdr3_aa: CASSVEGGRINEQFF

v_call: TRBV5-8
j_call: TRBJ1-2
clone_size: .
d_call: .
cdr3_nt: TGTGCCAGCAGCTTGGGGGGCCACAGGGAAAATCGCTACACCTTC
cdr3_aa: CASSLGGHRENRYTF

v_call: TRBV6-4
j_call: TRBJ2-1
clone_size: .
d_call: .
cdr3_nt: TGTGCCAGCAGTGACACCGCAACCTCAGCGGTCCAGTTCTTC
cdr3_aa: CASSDTATSAVQFF

v_call: TRBV7-9
j_call: TRBJ1-3
clone_size: once
d_call: .
cdr3_nt: TGTGCCAGCAGCATTGACAACTCTGGAAACACCATATATTTT
cdr3_aa: CASSIDNSGNTIYF

v_call: TRBV2
j_call: TRBJ2-7
clone_size: few
d_call: .
cdr3_nt: TGTGCCAGCAGTGGCAGCTACGAGCAGTACTTC
cdr3_aa: CASSGSYEQYF

v_call: TRBV7-9
j_call: TRBJ2-7
clone_size: .
d_call: .
cdr3_nt: TGTGCCAGCAGCTTAGCGGGGGCGGTCCACGAGCAGTACTTC
cdr3_aa: CASSLAGAVHEQYF